This TCR beta chain was sequenced for a study of cytomegalovirus exposure and HLA in healthy donors. Regarding this clone: The antigen is undetermined.

The germline V gene encodes CDR1 MGHRA and CDR2 YSYEKL. This CDR3 has 18 residues. Trimming took off 3 bases at V and 0 bases at J, with 15 bases between the two ends. General study points: It was 164 TCR beta chains that were listed as cytomegalovirus-associated. Analysis performed later found around 15,000 TCR beta sequences associated with HLA alleles at 0.05 false discovery rate.

The PCR made use of 60 Vbeta and 13 Jbeta primers. The assay was immunoSEQ multiplex PCR, and TCRdb's table has in-frame clones only and misses some. The sample shows about 85,000 clones, 50% to 80% of them seen only once. This clonotype was obtained from a man under 40 in good health and CMV-seronegative. V usage is TRBV4-1 and J usage is TRBJ1-6; possibly TRBD1 for D (6 bases). The specimen was PBMCs. CDR3 sequence: CASSQEDSSSSYNSPLHF. The CDR3 DNA reads TGCGCCAGCAGCCAGGAGGACAGTTCGAGCTCCTATAATTCACCCCTCCACTTT.